Listed below are T cell receptor beta chains from one sample, sequenced in a study of cytomegalovirus exposure and HLA in healthy donors. Measured with immunoSEQ multiplex PCR; TCRdb has only the in-frame clones, and not every one. The table includes 100,000 to 150,000 clones, 60% to 80% detected once. Sequenced input: PBMCs. All receptors derive from a male donor in good health and CMV-seronegative. Each CDR3 is given with its conserved first and last residue. A D gene is named only where the DNA matches it firmly. Clone sizes are given selectively: once, few, many, or a class where the clone is expanded.

D gene: .
J gene: TRBJ1-1
clone size: .
V gene: TRBV13
CDR3 protein: CASSLGGQNTEAFF
CDR3 DNA: TGTGCCAGCAGCTTAGGGGGACAGAACACTGAAGCTTTCTTT

D gene: TRBD1
J gene: TRBJ1-3
clone size: .
V gene: TRBV29-1
CDR3 protein: CSGRQGASGNTIYF
CDR3 DNA: TGCAGCGGCCGACAGGGGGCGTCTGGAAACACCATATATTTT

D gene: .
J gene: TRBJ1-2
clone size: .
V gene: TRBV5-5
CDR3 protein: CASSSPESGYGYTF
CDR3 DNA: TGTGCCAGCAGCTCCCCCGAGAGCGGCTATGGCTACACCTTC

D gene: TRBD2
J gene: TRBJ2-2
clone size: .
V gene: TRBV11-2
CDR3 protein: CASSLDLGTSARPGELFF
CDR3 DNA: TGTGCCAGCAGCTTAGATCTTGGAACTAGCGCACGTCCGGGGGAGCTGTTTTTT

D gene: TRBD1
J gene: TRBJ2-7
clone size: .
V gene: TRBV6-1
CDR3 protein: CASSGGQGARNEQYF
CDR3 DNA: TGTGCCAGCAGTGGGGGACAGGGGGCGCGGAACGAGCAGTACTTC

D gene: .
J gene: TRBJ1-6
clone size: .
V gene: TRBV27
CDR3 protein: CASSLSLAGDNSPLHF
CDR3 DNA: TGTGCCAGCAGTTTATCGTTGGCAGGGGATAATTCACCCCTCCACTTT

D gene: .
J gene: TRBJ2-3
clone size: .
V gene: TRBV9
CDR3 protein: CASSVEGSGSTDTQYF
CDR3 DNA: TGTGCCAGCAGCGTAGAGGGTAGCGGCAGCACAGATACGCAGTATTTT

D gene: .
J gene: TRBJ2-7
clone size: .
V gene: TRBV5-8
CDR3 protein: CASSFPGTYEQYF
CDR3 DNA: TGTGCCAGCAGCTTCCCAGGGACCTACGAGCAGTACTTC

D gene: .
J gene: TRBJ2-5
clone size: .
V gene: TRBV18
CDR3 protein: CASSQSQSEETQYF
CDR3 DNA: TGTGCCAGCTCACAATCACAATCAGAAGAGACCCAGTACTTC

D gene: TRBD1
J gene: TRBJ2-7
clone size: .
V gene: TRBV9
CDR3 protein: CASSATGDEQYF
CDR3 DNA: TGTGCCAGCAGCGCGACAGGGGACGAGCAGTACTTC

D gene: TRBD1
J gene: TRBJ1-2
clone size: .
V gene: TRBV9
CDR3 protein: CASSVDRGLGYTF
CDR3 DNA: TGTGCCAGCAGCGTAGACAGGGGGCTCGGCTACACCTTC

D gene: TRBD1
J gene: TRBJ2-3
clone size: .
V gene: TRBV5-6
CDR3 protein: CASSLTGTGNPDTQYF
CDR3 DNA: TGTGCCAGCAGCTTAACCGGGACAGGGAACCCAGATACGCAGTATTTT

D gene: TRBD2
J gene: TRBJ2-7
clone size: .
V gene: TRBV11-1
CDR3 protein: CASSQSLAGDHYEQYF
CDR3 DNA: TGTGCCAGCAGCCAAAGCTTAGCGGGGGACCACTACGAGCAGTACTTC

D gene: .
J gene: TRBJ2-7
clone size: .
V gene: TRBV30
CDR3 protein: CAWSVFEGHNYEQYF
CDR3 DNA: TGTGCCTGGAGTGTCTTCGAGGGACATAACTACGAGCAGTACTTC

D gene: TRBD1
J gene: TRBJ1-1
clone size: .
V gene: TRBV9
CDR3 protein: CASSVVRDRNTEAFF
CDR3 DNA: TGTGCCAGCAGCGTAGTCAGGGACAGGAACACTGAAGCTTTCTTT

D gene: .
J gene: TRBJ1-1
clone size: .
V gene: TRBV7-9
CDR3 protein: CASSLAGGEGTEAFF
CDR3 DNA: TGTGCCAGCAGCTTAGCAGGGGGGGAGGGCACTGAAGCTTTCTTT

D gene: TRBD2
J gene: TRBJ2-3
clone size: .
V gene: TRBV5-1
CDR3 protein: CASSLAASGVADTQYF
CDR3 DNA: TGCGCCAGCAGCTTGGCCGCTAGCGGGGTTGCAGATACGCAGTATTTT

D gene: TRBD2
J gene: TRBJ2-1
clone size: .
V gene: TRBV2
CDR3 protein: CASSESSGYNEQFF
CDR3 DNA: TGTGCCAGCAGTGAATCTAGCGGCTACAATGAGCAGTTCTTC

D gene: TRBD1
J gene: TRBJ1-1
clone size: once
V gene: TRBV11-3
CDR3 protein: CASSLQGAPNTEAFF
CDR3 DNA: TGTGCCAGCAGCTTACAGGGGGCCCCGAACACTGAAGCTTTCTTT

D gene: TRBD2
J gene: TRBJ2-1
clone size: .
V gene: TRBV25-1
CDR3 protein: CASSEWGGGWGEQFF
CDR3 DNA: TGTGCCAGCAGTGAATGGGGGGGAGGTTGGGGAGAGCAGTTCTTC

D gene: .
J gene: TRBJ1-2
clone size: .
V gene: TRBV6-5
CDR3 protein: CASSYQGNYGYTF
CDR3 DNA: TGTGCCAGCAGTTACCAGGGAAACTATGGCTACACCTTC

D gene: .
J gene: TRBJ2-1
clone size: .
V gene: TRBV2
CDR3 protein: CASSGLASYNEQFF
CDR3 DNA: TGTGCCAGCAGTGGGCTAGCTTCCTACAATGAGCAGTTCTTC

D gene: .
J gene: TRBJ2-7
clone size: .
V gene: TRBV5-1
CDR3 protein: CASSLALTSSYEQYF
CDR3 DNA: TGCGCCAGCAGCTTGGCACTGACTAGCTCCTACGAGCAGTACTTC

D gene: .
J gene: TRBJ1-1
clone size: .
V gene: TRBV7-2
CDR3 protein: CASSAGGRRTLF
CDR3 DNA: TGTGCCAGCAGCGCGGGGGGACGGAGAACTCTCTTT

D gene: TRBD1
J gene: TRBJ2-3
clone size: .
V gene: TRBV29-1
CDR3 protein: CSVRGGSTDTQYF
CDR3 DNA: TGCAGCGTTAGAGGGGGCTCCACAGATACGCAGTATTTT

D gene: TRBD2
J gene: TRBJ2-5
clone size: .
V gene: TRBV5-1
CDR3 protein: CASSLWGGETQYF
CDR3 DNA: TGCGCCAGCAGCTTGTGGGGGGGGGAGACCCAGTACTTC

D gene: .
J gene: TRBJ1-2
clone size: .
V gene: TRBV6-1
CDR3 protein: CASKRAGVHYGYTF
CDR3 DNA: TGTGCCAGCAAGAGGGCGGGCGTCCACTATGGCTACACCTTC

D gene: TRBD2
J gene: TRBJ2-7
clone size: .
V gene: TRBV7-6
CDR3 protein: CASSLVSGGANEQYF
CDR3 DNA: TGTGCCAGCAGCTTAGTGAGCGGGGGGGCCAACGAGCAGTACTTC

D gene: TRBD1
J gene: TRBJ1-2
clone size: .
V gene: TRBV7-2
CDR3 protein: CASSPRQGVNYGYTF
CDR3 DNA: TGTGCCAGCAGCCCCCGACAGGGTGTTAACTATGGCTACACCTTC

D gene: TRBD1
J gene: TRBJ2-7
clone size: .
V gene: TRBV4-3
CDR3 protein: CASSQDFGTAIDEQYF
CDR3 DNA: TGCGCCAGCAGCCAAGATTTCGGGACAGCTATAGACGAGCAGTACTTC

D gene: .
J gene: TRBJ1-5
clone size: .
V gene: TRBV5-6
CDR3 protein: CASSLGNGQPQHF
CDR3 DNA: TGTGCCAGCAGCTTGGGAAACGGTCAGCCCCAGCATTTT

D gene: .
J gene: TRBJ1-6
clone size: .
V gene: TRBV4-3
CDR3 protein: CASSQDLNIANSPLHF
CDR3 DNA: TGCGCCAGCAGCCAAGATTTGAACATCGCAAATTCACCCCTCCACTTT

D gene: .
J gene: TRBJ1-5
clone size: .
V gene: TRBV6-1
CDR3 protein: CASSEALGLSNQPQHF
CDR3 DNA: TGTGCCAGCAGTGAAGCGCTGGGCCTCAGCAATCAGCCCCAGCATTTT

D gene: .
J gene: TRBJ2-5
clone size: .
V gene: TRBV12-5
CDR3 protein: CASGLDGGETQYF
CDR3 DNA: TGTGCTAGTGGTTTGGACGGGGGAGAGACCCAGTACTTC

D gene: TRBD1
J gene: TRBJ1-2
clone size: .
V gene: TRBV19
CDR3 protein: CASSLADRGQNYGYTF
CDR3 DNA: TGTGCCAGTAGTCTCGCTGACAGGGGGCAAAACTATGGCTACACCTTC

D gene: .
J gene: TRBJ2-2
clone size: .
V gene: TRBV19
CDR3 protein: CATGESYAGELFF
CDR3 DNA: TGTGCCACCGGAGAGAGTTACGCCGGGGAGCTGTTTTTT

D gene: TRBD2
J gene: TRBJ2-7
clone size: .
V gene: TRBV7-9
CDR3 protein: CASSLAPERGPHYEQYF
CDR3 DNA: TGTGCCAGCAGCTTAGCTCCGGAGCGGGGGCCTCATTACGAGCAGTACTTC